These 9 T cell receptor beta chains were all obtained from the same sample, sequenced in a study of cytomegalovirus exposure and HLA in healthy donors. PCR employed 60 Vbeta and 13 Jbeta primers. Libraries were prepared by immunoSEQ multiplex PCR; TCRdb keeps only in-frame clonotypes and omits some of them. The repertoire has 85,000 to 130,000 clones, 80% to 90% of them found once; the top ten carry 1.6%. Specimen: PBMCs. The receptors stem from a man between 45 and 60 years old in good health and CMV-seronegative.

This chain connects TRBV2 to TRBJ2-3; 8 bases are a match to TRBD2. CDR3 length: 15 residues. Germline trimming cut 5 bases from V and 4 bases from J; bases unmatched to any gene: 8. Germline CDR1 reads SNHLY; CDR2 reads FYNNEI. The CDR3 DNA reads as TGTGCCAGCAGTCTCCGGGGGGGCTACGCAGATACGCAGTATTTT. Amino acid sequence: CASSLRGGYADTQYF.

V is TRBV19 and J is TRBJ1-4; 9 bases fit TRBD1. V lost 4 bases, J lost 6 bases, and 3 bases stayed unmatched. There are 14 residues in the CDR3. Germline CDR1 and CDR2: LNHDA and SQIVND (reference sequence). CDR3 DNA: TGTGCCAGTAGTAGGGACAGGGAAGATGAAAAACTGTTTTTT. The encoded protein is CASSRDREDEKLFF.

The CDR3 sequence: CASREGVVETQYF. The CDR3 DNA sequence: TGTGCCAGCAGGGAAGGGGTGGTGGAGACCCAGTACTTC. J is TRBJ2-5 and V is TRBV5-4; tentatively, D is TRBD1 (5 bases). V lost 5 bases, J lost 5 bases, and 13 bases lay in between. Looked up from germline, CDR1 is SGHNT and CDR2 is YYREEE (reference sequence). This CDR3 region has 13 residues. The variable domain in full, with the rest retrieved from reference TRBV5-4 and TRBJ2-5, is ETGVTQSPTHLIKTRGQQVTLRCSSQSGHNTVSWYQQALGQGPQFIFQYYREEENGRGNFPPRFSGLQFPNYSSELNVNALELDDSALYLCASREGVVETQYFGPGTRLLVL.

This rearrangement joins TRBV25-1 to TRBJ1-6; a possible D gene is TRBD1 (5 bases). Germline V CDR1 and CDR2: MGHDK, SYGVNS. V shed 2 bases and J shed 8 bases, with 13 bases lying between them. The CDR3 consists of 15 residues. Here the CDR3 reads CASSERRGWDSPLHF. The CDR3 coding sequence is TGTGCCAGCAGTGAACGGCGGGGGTGGGATTCACCCCTCCACTTT.

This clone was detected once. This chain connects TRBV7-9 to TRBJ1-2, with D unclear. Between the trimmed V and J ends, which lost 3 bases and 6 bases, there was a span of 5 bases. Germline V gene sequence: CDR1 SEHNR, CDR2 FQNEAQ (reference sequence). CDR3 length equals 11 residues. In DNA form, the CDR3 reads TGTGCCAGCAGCTTCCGGGATGGCTACACCTTC. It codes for CASSFRDGYTF.

CDR3 DNA: TGTGCCAGCAGCACGAGGGAGACCCAGTACTTC. This sequence encodes CASSTRETQYF. J is TRBJ2-5 and V is TRBV7-8, with D unresolved. Per germline, CDR1 SGHVS and CDR2 FQNEAQ. V was shortened by 5 bases and J by 5 bases, with 6 bases between the two germline ends. The CDR3 extends over 11 amino acids.

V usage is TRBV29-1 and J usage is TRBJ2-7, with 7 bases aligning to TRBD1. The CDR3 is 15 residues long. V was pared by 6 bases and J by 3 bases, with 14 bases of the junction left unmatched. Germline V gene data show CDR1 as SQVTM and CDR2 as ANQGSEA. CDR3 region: CSVDVPGTVNYEQYF. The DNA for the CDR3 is TGCAGCGTCGACGTACCCGGGACAGTTAACTACGAGCAGTACTTC.

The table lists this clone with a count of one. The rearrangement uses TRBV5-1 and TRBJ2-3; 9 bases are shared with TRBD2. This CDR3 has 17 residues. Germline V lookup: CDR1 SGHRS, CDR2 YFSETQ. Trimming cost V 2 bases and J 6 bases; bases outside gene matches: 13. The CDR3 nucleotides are TGCGCCAGCAGCTTTCAGCCTAGCGGGGCAGGGGGGGATACGCAGTATTTT. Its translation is CASSFQPSGAGGDTQYF.

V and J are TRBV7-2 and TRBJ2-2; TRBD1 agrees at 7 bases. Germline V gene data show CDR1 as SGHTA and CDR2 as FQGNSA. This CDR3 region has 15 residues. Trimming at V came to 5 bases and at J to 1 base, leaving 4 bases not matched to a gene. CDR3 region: CASSPTGVNTGELFF. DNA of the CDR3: TGTGCCAGCAGCCCTACAGGGGTGAACACCGGGGAGCTGTTTTTT.